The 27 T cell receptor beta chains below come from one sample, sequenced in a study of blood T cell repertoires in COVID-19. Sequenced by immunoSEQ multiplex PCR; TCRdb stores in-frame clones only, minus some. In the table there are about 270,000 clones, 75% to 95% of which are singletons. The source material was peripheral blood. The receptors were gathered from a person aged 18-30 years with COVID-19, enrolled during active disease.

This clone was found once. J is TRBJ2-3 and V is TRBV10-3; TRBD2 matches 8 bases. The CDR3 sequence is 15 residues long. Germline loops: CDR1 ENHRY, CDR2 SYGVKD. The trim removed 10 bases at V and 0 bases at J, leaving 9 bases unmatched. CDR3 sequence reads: CATKSGSLSTDTQYF. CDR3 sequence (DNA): TGTGCCACCAAAAGCGGGAGCCTTAGCACAGATACGCAGTATTTT.

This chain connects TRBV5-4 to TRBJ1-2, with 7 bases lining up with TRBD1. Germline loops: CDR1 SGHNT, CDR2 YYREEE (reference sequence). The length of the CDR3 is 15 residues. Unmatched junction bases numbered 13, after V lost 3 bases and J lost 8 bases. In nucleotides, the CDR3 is TGTGCCAGCAGCTATCCCGACAGGGACTCCGGGGGCTACACCTTC. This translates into CASSYPDRDSGGYTF.

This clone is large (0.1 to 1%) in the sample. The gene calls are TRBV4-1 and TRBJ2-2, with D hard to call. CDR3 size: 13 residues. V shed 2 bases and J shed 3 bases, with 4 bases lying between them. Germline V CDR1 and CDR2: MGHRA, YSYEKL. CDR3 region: CASSQYHTGELFF. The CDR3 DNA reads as TGCGCCAGCAGCCAATATCACACCGGGGAGCTGTTTTTT.

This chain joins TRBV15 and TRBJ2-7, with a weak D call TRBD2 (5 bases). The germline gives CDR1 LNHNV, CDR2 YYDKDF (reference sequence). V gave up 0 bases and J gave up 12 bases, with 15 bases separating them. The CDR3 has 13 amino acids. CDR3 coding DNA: TGTGCCACCAGCAGAGATGGGAGTCCTTTACGGTACTTC. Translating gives CATSRDGSPLRYF.

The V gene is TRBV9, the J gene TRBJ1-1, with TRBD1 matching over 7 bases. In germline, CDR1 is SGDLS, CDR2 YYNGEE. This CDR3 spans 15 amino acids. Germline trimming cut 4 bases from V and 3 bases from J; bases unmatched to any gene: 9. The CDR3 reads CASSPHRGWDTEAFF. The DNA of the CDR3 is TGTGCCAGCAGCCCCCACAGGGGCTGGGACACTGAAGCTTTCTTT. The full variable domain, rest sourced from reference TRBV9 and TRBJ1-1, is DSGVTQTPKHLITATGQRVTLRCSPRSGDLSVYWYQQSLDQGLQFLIQYYNGEERAKGNILERFSAQQFPDLHSELNLSSLELGDSALYFCASSPHRGWDTEAFFGQGTRLTVV.

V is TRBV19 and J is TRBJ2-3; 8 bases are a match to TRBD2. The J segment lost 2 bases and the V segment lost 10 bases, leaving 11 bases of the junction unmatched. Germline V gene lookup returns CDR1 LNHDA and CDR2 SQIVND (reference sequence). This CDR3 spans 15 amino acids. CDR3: CATEPSAGATDTQYF. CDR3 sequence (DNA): TGTGCCACCGAGCCCTCAGCGGGAGCCACAGATACGCAGTATTTT. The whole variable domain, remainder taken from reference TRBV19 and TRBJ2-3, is DGGITQSPKYLFRKEGQNVTLSCEQNLNHDAMYWYRQDPGQGLRLIYYSQIVNDFQKGDIAEGYSVSREKKESFPLTVTSAQKNPTAFYLCATEPSAGATDTQYFGPGTRLTVL.

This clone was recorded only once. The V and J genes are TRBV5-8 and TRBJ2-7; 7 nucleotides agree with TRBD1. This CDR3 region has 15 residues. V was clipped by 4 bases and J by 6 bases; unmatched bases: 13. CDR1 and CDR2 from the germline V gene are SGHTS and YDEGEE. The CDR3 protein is CASSRGTADLGEQYF. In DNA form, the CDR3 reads TGTGCCAGCAGCCGTGGGACAGCGGACCTCGGCGAGCAGTACTTC.

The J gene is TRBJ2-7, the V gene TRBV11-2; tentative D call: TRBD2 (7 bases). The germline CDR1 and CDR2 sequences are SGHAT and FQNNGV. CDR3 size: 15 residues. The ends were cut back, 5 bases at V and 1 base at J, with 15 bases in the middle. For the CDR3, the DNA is TGTGCCAGCAGCCGGGCGGGGGCCAGTTCCTACGAGCAGTACTTC. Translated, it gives CASSRAGASSYEQYF.

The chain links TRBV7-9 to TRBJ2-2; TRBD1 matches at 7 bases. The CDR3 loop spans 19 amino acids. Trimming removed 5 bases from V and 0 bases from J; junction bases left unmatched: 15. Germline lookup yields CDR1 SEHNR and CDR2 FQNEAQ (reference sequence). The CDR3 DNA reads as TGTGCCAGCAGCCCACCCAGCTTTACAGGGGTTGCGAACACCGGGGAGCTGTTTTTT. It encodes CASSPPSFTGVANTGELFF.

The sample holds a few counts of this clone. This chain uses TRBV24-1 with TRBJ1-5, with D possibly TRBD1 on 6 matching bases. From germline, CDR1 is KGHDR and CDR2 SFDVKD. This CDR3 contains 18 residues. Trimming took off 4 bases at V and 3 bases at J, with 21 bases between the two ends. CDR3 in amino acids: CATSDPRGETGFNQPQHF. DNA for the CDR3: TGTGCCACCAGTGACCCTCGCGGAGAGACAGGTTTCAATCAGCCCCAGCATTTT.

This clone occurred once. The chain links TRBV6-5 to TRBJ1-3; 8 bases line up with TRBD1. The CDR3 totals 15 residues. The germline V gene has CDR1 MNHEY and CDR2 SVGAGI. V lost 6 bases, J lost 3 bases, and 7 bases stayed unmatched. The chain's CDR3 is CASSQGAVDGNTIYF. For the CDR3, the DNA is TGTGCCAGCAGCCAGGGGGCCGTGGATGGAAACACCATATATTTT.

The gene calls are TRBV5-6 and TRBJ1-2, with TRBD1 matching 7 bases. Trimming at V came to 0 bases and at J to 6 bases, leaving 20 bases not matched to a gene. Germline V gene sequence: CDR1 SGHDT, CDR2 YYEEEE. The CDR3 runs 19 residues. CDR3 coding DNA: TGTGCCAGCAGCTTGGCTAATGGGGCAGGGGGGTTTTCTATCGATGGCTACACCTTC. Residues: CASSLANGAGGFSIDGYTF.

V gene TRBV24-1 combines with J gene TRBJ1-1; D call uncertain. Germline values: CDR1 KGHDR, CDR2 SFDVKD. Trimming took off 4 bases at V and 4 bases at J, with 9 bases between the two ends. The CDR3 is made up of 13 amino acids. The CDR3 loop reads CATSEGVGTEAFF. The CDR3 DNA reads TGTGCCACCAGTGAGGGAGTAGGCACTGAAGCTTTCTTT.

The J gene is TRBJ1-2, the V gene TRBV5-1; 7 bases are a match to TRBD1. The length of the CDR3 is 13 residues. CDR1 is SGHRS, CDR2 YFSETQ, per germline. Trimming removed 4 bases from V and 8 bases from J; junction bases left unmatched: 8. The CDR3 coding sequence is TGCGCCAGCAGCCCCACAGGGGCCAGCGGCTACACCTTC. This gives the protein CASSPTGASGYTF.

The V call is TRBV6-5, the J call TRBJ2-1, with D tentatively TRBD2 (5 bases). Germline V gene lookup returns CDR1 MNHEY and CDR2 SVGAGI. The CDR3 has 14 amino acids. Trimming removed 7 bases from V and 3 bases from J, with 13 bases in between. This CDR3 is CASIRTGFYNEQFF. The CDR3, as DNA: TGTGCCAGCATCCGAACGGGATTCTACAATGAGCAGTTCTTC.

CDR3 nucleotide sequence: TGTGCCAGCACCCGGACAGGGGGTGGCTACACCTTC. Translated: CASTRTGGGYTF. The chain links TRBV28 to TRBJ1-2; TRBD1 matches 10 bases. The CDR3 contains 12 residues. From germline, CDR1 is MDHEN and CDR2 SYDVKM. Trimming at V came to 7 bases and at J to 7 bases, leaving 3 bases not matched to a gene.

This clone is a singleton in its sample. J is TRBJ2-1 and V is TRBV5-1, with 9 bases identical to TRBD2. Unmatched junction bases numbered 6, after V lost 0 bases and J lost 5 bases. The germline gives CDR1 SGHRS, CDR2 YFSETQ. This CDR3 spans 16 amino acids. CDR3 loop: CASSLEVSGGHNEQFF. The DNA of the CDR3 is TGCGCCAGCAGCTTGGAGGTTAGCGGGGGCCACAATGAGCAGTTCTTC.

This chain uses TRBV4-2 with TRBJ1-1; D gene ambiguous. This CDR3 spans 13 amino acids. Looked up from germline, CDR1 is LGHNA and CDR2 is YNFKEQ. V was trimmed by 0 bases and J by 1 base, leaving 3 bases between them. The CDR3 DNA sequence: TGTGCCAGCAGCCAAGACCGGAACACTGAAGCTTTCTTT. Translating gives CASSQDRNTEAFF.

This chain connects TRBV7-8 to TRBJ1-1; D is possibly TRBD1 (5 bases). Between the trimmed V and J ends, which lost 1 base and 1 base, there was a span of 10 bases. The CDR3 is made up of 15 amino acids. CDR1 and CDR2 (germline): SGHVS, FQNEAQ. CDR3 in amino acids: CASSLERQGNTEAFF. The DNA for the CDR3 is TGTGCCAGCAGCTTAGAGAGGCAGGGGAACACTGAAGCTTTCTTT. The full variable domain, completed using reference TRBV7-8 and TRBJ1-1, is GAGVSQSPRYKVAKRGQDVALRCDPISGHVSLFWYQQALGQGPEFLTYFQNEAQLDKSGLPSDRFFAERPEGSVSTLKIQRTQQEDSAVYLCASSLERQGNTEAFFGQGTRLTVV.

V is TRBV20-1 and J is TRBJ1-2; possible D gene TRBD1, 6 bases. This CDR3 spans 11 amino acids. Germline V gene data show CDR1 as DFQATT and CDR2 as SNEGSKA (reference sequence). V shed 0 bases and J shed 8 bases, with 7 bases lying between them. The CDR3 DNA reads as TGCAGTGCTAGAGATCAGGGGGGCTACACCTTC. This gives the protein CSARDQGGYTF.

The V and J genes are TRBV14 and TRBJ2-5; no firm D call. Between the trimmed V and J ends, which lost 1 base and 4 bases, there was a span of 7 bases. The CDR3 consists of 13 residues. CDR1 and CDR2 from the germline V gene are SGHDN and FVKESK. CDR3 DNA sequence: TGTGCCAGCAGCCAAGCCCCCGGAGAGACCCAGTACTTC. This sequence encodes CASSQAPGETQYF.

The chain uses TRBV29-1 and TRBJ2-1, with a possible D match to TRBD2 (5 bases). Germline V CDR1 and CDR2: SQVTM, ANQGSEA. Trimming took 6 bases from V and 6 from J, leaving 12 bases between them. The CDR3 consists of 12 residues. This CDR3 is CSVPPRGNEQFF. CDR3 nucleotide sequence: TGCAGCGTCCCGCCCCGGGGCAATGAGCAGTTCTTC.

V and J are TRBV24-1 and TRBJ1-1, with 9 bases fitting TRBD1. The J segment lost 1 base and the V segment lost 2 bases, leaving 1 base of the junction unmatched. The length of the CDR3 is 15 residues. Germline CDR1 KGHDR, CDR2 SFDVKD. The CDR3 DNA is TGTGCCACCAGTGATTCGACAGGGGGGAACACTGAAGCTTTCTTT. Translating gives CATSDSTGGNTEAFF.

The CDR3 spells CASTIRQAINQPQHF. DNA for the CDR3: TGTGCCAGCACCATTAGACAGGCGATCAATCAGCCCCAGCATTTT. The rearrangement links TRBV6-5 to TRBJ1-5; D perhaps matches TRBD1 (6 bases). V was clipped by 7 bases and J by 3 bases, with 16 bases between them. CDR3 length: 15 residues. CDR1 is MNHEY and CDR2 is SVGAGI in the germline V gene.

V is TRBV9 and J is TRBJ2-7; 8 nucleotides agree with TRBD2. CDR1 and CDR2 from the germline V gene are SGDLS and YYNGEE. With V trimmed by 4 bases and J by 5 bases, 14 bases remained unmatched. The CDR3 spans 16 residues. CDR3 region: CASSPSGSGSMNEQYF. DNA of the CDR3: TGTGCCAGCAGCCCCTCCGGCAGCGGGAGTATGAACGAGCAGTACTTC.

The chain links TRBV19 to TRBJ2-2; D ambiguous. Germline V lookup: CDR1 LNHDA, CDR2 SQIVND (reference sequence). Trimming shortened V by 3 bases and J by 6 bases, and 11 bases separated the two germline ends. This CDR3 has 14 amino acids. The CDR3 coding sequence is TGTGCCAGTAGTATCAAGCAGGTGTCCGGGGAGCTGTTTTTT. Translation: CASSIKQVSGELFF.

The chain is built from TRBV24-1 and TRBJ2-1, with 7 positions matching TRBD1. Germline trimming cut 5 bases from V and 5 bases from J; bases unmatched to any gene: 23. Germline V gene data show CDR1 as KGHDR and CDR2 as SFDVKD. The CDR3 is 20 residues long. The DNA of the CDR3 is TGTGCCACCAGTGGATCCGACAGGGCGTCTCTTCCTTGGGGGCACAATGAGCAGTTCTTC. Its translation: CATSGSDRASLPWGHNEQFF.